Listed below are T cell receptor beta chains from one sample, sequenced in a study of T-cell reconstitution after alpha-beta-depleted transplantation in children. One entry per CDR3 protein results from TCRdb running MiXCR on the PCR reads. The top ten clones hold roughly 5% of a sample with 420,000 or so distinct CDR3 sequences, 9.5% to 13% of them seen once. The sample in question was PBMCs from the stem cell graft donor, obtained from the stem cell graft. The source is a human donor who donated a stem cell graft to a child with acute myeloid leukemia. CDR3s include the opening cysteine and the closing phenylalanine or tryptophan. Fields, in order: J gene, V gene, clone size, D gene, CDR3 length, CDR3 DNA, CDR3 protein. D genes are given only for firm matches. The size of a clone is reported for some rows only, either as once, few or many, or as a class for expanded clones.

>TRBJ1-5|TRBV7-2|-|-|16
TGTGCCAGCAGCCCAACACAGGGAGGCGGCAATCAGCCCCAGCATTTT
CASSPTQGGGNQPQHF
>TRBJ2-2|TRBV5-1|-|TRBD2|16
TGCGCCAGCAGCTTCGGCCGGGCGGGGGACACCGGGGAGCTGTTTTTT
CASSFGRAGDTGELFF
>TRBJ1-1|TRBV25-1|-|-|13
TGTGCCAGCAGTCCCAGACAGTTCACTGAAGCTTTCTTT
CASSPRQFTEAFF
>TRBJ1-2|TRBV20-1|few|-|15
TGCAGTGCTAGACCCTTGGGGGGTATCGGCTATGGCTACACCTTC
CSARPLGGIGYGYTF
>TRBJ2-1|TRBV29-1|many|TRBD2|15
TGCAGCGCCCTGTCTAGCGGGAGCTATTACAATGAGCAGTTCTTC
CSALSSGSYYNEQFF
>TRBJ2-3|TRBV27|-|-|19
TGTGCCAGCAGACCTACCGCCTCTGCTAGCTGGGGGGGCACAGATACGCAGTATTTT
CASRPTASASWGGTDTQYF
>TRBJ2-3|TRBV5-1|-|-|13
TGCGCCAGCAGCTCCCTTAGCACAGATACGCAGTATTTT
CASSSLSTDTQYF
>TRBJ2-7|TRBV18|few|-|14
TGTGCCAGCTCACCGGACAGTATCCCCTACGAGCAGTACTTC
CASSPDSIPYEQYF
>TRBJ1-4|TRBV6-5|-|-|15
TGTGCCAGCAGTTACTCGACAGCAACTAATGAAAAACTGTTTTTT
CASSYSTATNEKLFF
>TRBJ2-4|TRBV20-1|-|-|15
TGCAGTGCCACACGACAGGGACTAACCACAAACATTCAGTACTTC
CSATRQGLTTNIQYF
>TRBJ2-5|TRBV12-3/TRBV12-4|-|-|15
TGTGCCAGCAGTTTTGGGGGGGGCAAAAAAGAGACCCAGTACTTC
CASSFGGGKKETQYF
>TRBJ2-7|TRBV7-8|many|-|15
TGTGCCAGCAGCCGAAGTTGGGGTACAGGCTACGAGCAGTACTTC
CASSRSWGTGYEQYF
>TRBJ2-5|TRBV20-1|-|TRBD2|16
TGCAGTGCCAATCTCTTTTCGGGAGGGCCCCAAGAGACCCAGTACTTC
CSANLFSGGPQETQYF
>TRBJ2-3|TRBV20-1|few|-|16
TGCAGTGCTGGAGGGGACTCGAAAGTCAACACAGATACGCAGTATTTT
CSAGGDSKVNTDTQYF
>TRBJ2-2|TRBV20-1|few|-|15
TGCAGTGCTAGACCCCTTGGAGGAGCCACCGGGGAGCTGTTTTTT
CSARPLGGATGELFF
>TRBJ1-1|TRBV29-1|many|TRBD1|13
TGCAGCGTCCAGGAACAGGGGGGGACTGAAGCTTTCTTT
CSVQEQGGTEAFF
>TRBJ2-5|TRBV7-2|few|-|12
TGTGCCAGCAGCGAGAATGCGGAGACCCAGTACTTC
CASSENAETQYF
>TRBJ2-1|TRBV27|many|TRBD1|16
TGTGCCAGCAGTTTACTCGACAGGGGGACGGGCAATGAGCAGTTCTTC
CASSLLDRGTGNEQFF
>TRBJ2-7|TRBV3-1|many|-|12
TGTGCCAGCAGCCACGCGACGAACGAGCAGTACTTC
CASSHATNEQYF
>TRBJ2-7|TRBV7-3|few|-|12
TGTGCCAGCAGCCCGACCTCCGGAGAGCAGTACTTC
CASSPTSGEQYF
>TRBJ2-2|TRBV9|few|TRBD2|17
TGTGCCAGCAGCGTAACCGGGGGACTAGCGGGGGCCGGGGAGCTGTTTTTT
CASSVTGGLAGAGELFF
>TRBJ2-3|TRBV20-1|few|TRBD2|16
TGCAGTGCTAGGGGAGCGGGAGGGCTACTCACAGATACGCAGTATTTT
CSARGAGGLLTDTQYF
>TRBJ2-3|TRBV20-1|few|-|14
TGCAGTGCTAGAGAGCCTGCCCTAGGAGCCACGCAGTATTTT
CSAREPALGATQYF
>TRBJ2-2|TRBV19|-|TRBD2|14
TGTGCCAGTAGTATAGCGGGAGGGACCGGGGAGCTGTTTTTT
CASSIAGGTGELFF
>TRBJ2-1|TRBV10-3|-|-|12
TGTGCCATCAGTGAAGGGTTCGGTGAGCAGTTCTTC
CAISEGFGEQFF
>TRBJ2-1|TRBV6-1|-|TRBD2|16
TGTGCCAGCAGTGAAGCGCCAGCGGGGAACTACAATGAGCAGTTCTTC
CASSEAPAGNYNEQFF
>TRBJ2-5|TRBV5-1|few|-|15
TGCGCCAGCAGCAAAACGGGGGATTTTGGGGAGACCCAGTACTTC
CASSKTGDFGETQYF
>TRBJ2-1|TRBV29-1|few|-|12
TGCAGCGTTAGAGGGGCCTACAATGAGCAGTTCTTC
CSVRGAYNEQFF
>TRBJ2-7|TRBV6-1|-|TRBD2|15
TGTGCCAGCAGTGATTTAGCGGGAAGCTCCTACGAGCAGTACTTC
CASSDLAGSSYEQYF
>TRBJ2-3|TRBV6-1|-|-|13
TGTGCCAGCAGTGATTCCCTAGCAGATACGCAGTATTTT
CASSDSLADTQYF
>TRBJ1-2|TRBV12-3/TRBV12-4|few|-|11
TGTGCCAGCAGTTATGGGCTTGGCTACACCTTC
CASSYGLGYTF
>TRBJ1-4|TRBV12-3/TRBV12-4|many|-|14
TGTGCCAGCAAAGCAGGGGCAACTAATGAAAAACTGTTTTTT
CASKAGATNEKLFF
>TRBJ2-1|TRBV19|-|TRBD2|18
TGTGCCAGTAGACAGGGACTAGCGGGAGGGCCCCCCTACAATGAGCAGTTCTTC
CASRQGLAGGPPYNEQFF
>TRBJ2-1|TRBV5-5|few|TRBD1|15
TGTGCCAGCAGCTTGGGGACAGGGGACTACAATGAGCAGTTCTTC
CASSLGTGDYNEQFF
>TRBJ2-2|TRBV11-2|many|-|14
TGTGCCAGCAGCTTACGTAGAAATTCCGGGGAGCTGTTTTTT
CASSLRRNSGELFF
>TRBJ2-1|TRBV20-1|-|TRBD1|16
TGCAGTGCTAGAGACCGCCCGGGACAGGCCAACAATGAGCAGTTCTTC
CSARDRPGQANNEQFF
>TRBJ2-7|TRBV10-3|many|-|11
TGTGCCACCAGGACTGCCTACGAGCAGTACTTC
CATRTAYEQYF
>TRBJ1-5|TRBV15|many|-|12
TGTGCCACCAGCATTGGAAATCAGCCCCAGCATTTT
CATSIGNQPQHF
>TRBJ1-6|TRBV5-1|many|-|14
TGCGCCAGCAGCCCCGGACACAATAATTCACCCCTCCACTTT
CASSPGHNNSPLHF
>TRBJ1-5|TRBV5-1|many|-|15
TGCGCCAGCAGCTTGGCAGGGGTCGGCAATCAGCCCCAGCATTTT
CASSLAGVGNQPQHF
>TRBJ2-4|TRBV29-1|many|-|13
TGCAGCGTTGAAAGTCAGGGCAAAAACATTCAGTACTTC
CSVESQGKNIQYF
>TRBJ2-7|TRBV5-1|-|TRBD1|14
TGCGCCAGCAGCTTTCGGACAGGTTTATACGAGCAGTACTTC
CASSFRTGLYEQYF
>TRBJ2-2|TRBV11-3|-|TRBD2|17
TGTGCCAGCAGCTTACGTCCTAGCGGGGGAAACACCGGGGAGCTGTTTTTT
CASSLRPSGGNTGELFF
>TRBJ2-5|TRBV5-1|few|-|13
TGCGCCAGCAGGTTTCAGGTAGACGAGACCCAGTACTTC
CASRFQVDETQYF